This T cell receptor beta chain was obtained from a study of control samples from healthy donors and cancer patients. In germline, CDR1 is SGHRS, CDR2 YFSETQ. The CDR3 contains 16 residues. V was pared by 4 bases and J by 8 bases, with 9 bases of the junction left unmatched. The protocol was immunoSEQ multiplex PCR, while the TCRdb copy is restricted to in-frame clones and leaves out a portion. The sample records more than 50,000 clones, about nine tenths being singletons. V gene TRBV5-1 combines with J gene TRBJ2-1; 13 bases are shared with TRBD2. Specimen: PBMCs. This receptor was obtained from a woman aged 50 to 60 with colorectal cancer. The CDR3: CASSPGTSGILDEQFF. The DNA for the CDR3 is TGCGCCAGCAGCCCCGGGACTAGCGGGATTCTTGATGAGCAGTTCTTC.